The TCR beta chain described here comes from a study of glioma-infiltrating T cells after dendritic cell vaccination (dated by TCRdb to between 2015 and 2016). Study-wide context: The cohort included approximately 15 glioblastoma patients drawn from Phase I and II dendritic cell vaccination trials, of whom 9 were newly diagnosed and 6 had recurrent disease. Patients received autologous tumor lysate-pulsed dendritic cell vaccination between about 2003 and 2012. TCR sequencing metrics, including TIL content and tumor-blood repertoire overlap, were correlated with survival after dendritic cell vaccination. Tumor-infiltrating lymphocyte content was quantified and tumor and blood repertoires were compared in dendritic cell-vaccinated glioblastoma patients by deep sequencing of TCR beta CDR3 regions. To make the vaccine, monocyte-derived dendritic cells were cultured for less than nine days with IL-4 and GM-CSF and then pulsed overnight with autologous tumor lysate. Three intradermal dendritic cell vaccine injections were administered to patients at biweekly intervals in the arm below the axilla.

Sequences MNHEY (CDR1) and SMNVEV (CDR2) are obtained from the germline V gene (reference sequence). The CDR3 numbers 13 residues from cysteine through phenylalanine. The CDR3 DNA has 39 bases and is translated from base 1. V and J are trimmed by 5 bases and 6 bases, and the gene matches miss 2 bases of the junction. Points the paper makes about the study in general: After dendritic cell vaccination, a higher estimated pretreatment TIL content predicted longer time to progression and overall survival. No direct relationship between TCR clonality and survival was found, suggesting that a diverse polyclonal response may matter. The cohort was small and heterogeneous, with few patients having full blood and tumor sets and even fewer initial-recurrent tumor pairs. The TCR overlap response model with three groups was called speculative and said to need prospective validation.

In the case of this clone: Its antigen is currently not known. No base quality information exists; no much larger clone differs at one position.

Selection of patients required sufficient residual fresh-frozen tumor tissue and over two years of available survival data. An isocitrate dehydrogenase mutation was not carried by any of the glioblastoma patients, although molecular status was otherwise variable. PBMC collection took place before vaccination, two weeks after the third vaccination, and at tumor progression if progression occurred. The Qiagen DNeasy Blood extraction Kit was used to extract genomic DNA. Using the immunoSEQ assay, TCRB CDR3 regions were amplified from roughly 1.8 micrograms of genomic DNA, or from all available DNA when less than that was on hand. The multiplex PCR employed 60 forward primers targeting TCR V beta segments and 13 reverse primers targeting J beta segments. To estimate the number of reads per starting template, synthetic control templates were added to each sample at limiting dilution. The Illumina HiSeq System generated 87 bp sequencing reads. The paper's data handling went like this. PCR and sequencing errors were removed by a nearest neighbor algorithm that merged closely related sequences. TCR overlap was defined as the percentage of unique tumor TCR beta sequences that were also present in the same patient's peripheral blood. As stored in TCRdb, this immuneACCESS dataset retains in-frame rearrangements with V and J assigned. A fraction of the clones does not appear; measured against another copy, unresolved V genes explain less than half of the discrepancy, and the remainder lacks a known reason. That table supplies the V and J calls and clone size; D and trimming were determined from the DNA. This sample holds 85,000 to 95,000 clones; 70% to 90% were observed only once. Approximately 14% of the sample rests with the top ten.

The receptor chain draws on TRBV27 and TRBJ2-2, with TRBD1 identical over 8 junction bases. The source is a human donor with glioblastoma. Source: blood, taken before dendritic cell vaccination. Read as DNA, the sequence is TGTGCCAGCAGTCCGACAGGGGCCGGGGAGCTGTTTTTT. It codes for CASSPTGAGELFF.